This T cell receptor (beta chain) was found in a study of read filtering for tumor transcriptome and immune sequencing. This clonotype has a count of ten or more. Its antigen remains unidentified. The library was built from about 400 ng RNA with molecular barcoded adaptors for alpha/delta and beta/gamma chains. MiXCR, run by TCRdb on the reads, gives a single entry per CDR3 protein. The sample lists approximately 37,000 distinct CDR3 sequences, 14% seen once, with around 18% in the top ten. Notes on the study in general: Single-read clonotypes: 80% to 90% of IR-seq clonotypes (roughly 4% of reads), about 70% of RNA-seq clonotypes (roughly 49% of reads). Even smaller IR-seq throughput identified most shared clonotypes.

V lost 3 bases and J lost 9; bases outside the gene matches: 8. The CDR3 sequence is 14 residues long. CDR1 and CDR2 from the germline V gene are DFQATT and SNEGSKA (reference sequence). This TCR was recovered from a donor aged 40 or over with multiple myeloma. The V and J genes are TRBV20-1 and TRBJ2-1; 10 bases match TRBD2. Sequencing input: a population of CD138-negative cells sorted from bone marrow. The CDR3 coding sequence is TGCAGTGCTAGTGGTAGCGGGGGGACCGGTGAGCAGTTCTTC. Protein sequence: CSASGSGGTGEQFF.